The present T cell receptor (beta chain) was sequenced within a study of blood T cell repertoires in COVID-19. Study in general: PBMCs, B-cell-depleted T cells, or T cells were the source of the cDNA or gDNA that made up the material.

The protocol was immunoSEQ multiplex PCR, while the TCRdb copy is restricted to in-frame clones and leaves out a portion. Among over 50,000 clones listed, approximately 78% were seen once. Germline trimming cut 5 bases from V and 3 bases from J; bases unmatched to any gene: 6. The CDR3 runs 14 residues. CDR1 is SGHTA and CDR2 is FQGNSA in the germline V gene. The chain has TRBV7-2 and TRBJ2-5, with TRBD2 identical over 7 bases. This TCR was sampled from a man aged 80 or over with acute or convalescent COVID-19. The source material was peripheral blood. The CDR3 here is CASSPTLAEETQYF. Here the CDR3 DNA reads TGTGCCAGCAGCCCCACCCTAGCGGAAGAGACCCAGTACTTC.